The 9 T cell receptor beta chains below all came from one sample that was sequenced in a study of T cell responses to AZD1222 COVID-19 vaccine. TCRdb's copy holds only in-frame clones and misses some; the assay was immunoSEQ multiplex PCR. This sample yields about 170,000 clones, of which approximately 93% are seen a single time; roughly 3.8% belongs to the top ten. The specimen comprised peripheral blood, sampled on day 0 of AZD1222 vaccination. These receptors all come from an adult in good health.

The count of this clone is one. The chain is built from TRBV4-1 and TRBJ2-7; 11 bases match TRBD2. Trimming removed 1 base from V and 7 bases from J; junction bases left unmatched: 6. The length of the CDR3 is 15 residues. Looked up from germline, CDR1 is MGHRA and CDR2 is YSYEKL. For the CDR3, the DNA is TGCGCCAGCAGCCAAGTGACTAGCGGGGCCCTGGAGCAGTACTTC. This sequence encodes CASSQVTSGALEQYF.

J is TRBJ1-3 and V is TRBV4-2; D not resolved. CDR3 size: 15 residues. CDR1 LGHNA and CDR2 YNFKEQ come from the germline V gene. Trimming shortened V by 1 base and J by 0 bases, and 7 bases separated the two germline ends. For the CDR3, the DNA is TGTGCCAGCAGCCAAGTTGTAAGCTCTGGAAACACCATATATTTT. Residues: CASSQVVSSGNTIYF.

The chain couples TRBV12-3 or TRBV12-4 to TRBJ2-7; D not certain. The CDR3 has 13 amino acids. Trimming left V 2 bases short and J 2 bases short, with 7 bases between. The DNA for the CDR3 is TGTGCCAGCAGTTTAACAAGGACCTACGAGCAGTACTTC. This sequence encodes CASSLTRTYEQYF.

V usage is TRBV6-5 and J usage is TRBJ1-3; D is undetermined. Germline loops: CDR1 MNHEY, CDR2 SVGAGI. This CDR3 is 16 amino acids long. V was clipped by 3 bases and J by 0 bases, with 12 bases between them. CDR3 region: CASSYGDRRSGNTIYF. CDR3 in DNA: TGTGCCAGCAGTTATGGCGACCGACGCTCTGGAAACACCATATATTTT.

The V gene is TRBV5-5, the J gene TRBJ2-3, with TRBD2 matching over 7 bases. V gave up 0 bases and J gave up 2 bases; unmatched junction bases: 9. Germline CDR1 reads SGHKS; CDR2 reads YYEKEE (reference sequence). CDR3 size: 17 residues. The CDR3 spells CASSLGLTGGLTDTQYF. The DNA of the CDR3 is TGTGCCAGCAGCTTGGGGTTAACGGGAGGACTCACAGATACGCAGTATTTT.

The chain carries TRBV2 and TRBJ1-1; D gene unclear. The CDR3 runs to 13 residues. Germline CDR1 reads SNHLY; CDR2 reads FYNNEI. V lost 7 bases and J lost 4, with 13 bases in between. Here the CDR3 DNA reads TGTGCCAGCAAGAGGGCTGGCGGCACTGAAGCTTTCTTT. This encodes CASKRAGGTEAFF. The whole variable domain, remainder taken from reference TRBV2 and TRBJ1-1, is EPEVTQTPSHQVTQMGQEVILRCVPISNHLYFYWYRQILGQKVEFLVSFYNNEISEKSEIFDDQFSVERPDGSNFTLKIRSTKLEDSAMYFCASKRAGGTEAFFGQGTRLTVV.

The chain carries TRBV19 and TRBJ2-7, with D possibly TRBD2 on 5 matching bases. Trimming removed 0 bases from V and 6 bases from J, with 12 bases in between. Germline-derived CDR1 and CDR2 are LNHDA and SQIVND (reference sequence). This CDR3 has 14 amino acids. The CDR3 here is CASSIDGIAGEQYF. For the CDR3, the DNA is TGTGCCAGTAGTATAGACGGGATAGCTGGCGAGCAGTACTTC.

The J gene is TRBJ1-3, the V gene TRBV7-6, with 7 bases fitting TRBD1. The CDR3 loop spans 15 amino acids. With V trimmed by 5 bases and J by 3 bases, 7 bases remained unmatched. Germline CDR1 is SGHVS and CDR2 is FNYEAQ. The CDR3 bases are TGTGCCAGCAGCCGAAACGACAGGGTTGGAAACACCATATATTTT. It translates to CASSRNDRVGNTIYF.

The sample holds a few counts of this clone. The DNA for the CDR3 is TGTGCCAGCAGCCGCGAGGGGACCCAGTACTTC. Amino acids: CASSREGTQYF. The chain recombines TRBV3-1 (or the pseudogene TRBV3-2) with TRBJ2-5, with a tentative D call TRBD2 (5 bases). V was clipped by 4 bases and J by 7 bases, with 7 bases between them. The germline V gene encodes CDR1 LGHDT and CDR2 YNNKEL (reference sequence). CDR3 length equals 11 residues.